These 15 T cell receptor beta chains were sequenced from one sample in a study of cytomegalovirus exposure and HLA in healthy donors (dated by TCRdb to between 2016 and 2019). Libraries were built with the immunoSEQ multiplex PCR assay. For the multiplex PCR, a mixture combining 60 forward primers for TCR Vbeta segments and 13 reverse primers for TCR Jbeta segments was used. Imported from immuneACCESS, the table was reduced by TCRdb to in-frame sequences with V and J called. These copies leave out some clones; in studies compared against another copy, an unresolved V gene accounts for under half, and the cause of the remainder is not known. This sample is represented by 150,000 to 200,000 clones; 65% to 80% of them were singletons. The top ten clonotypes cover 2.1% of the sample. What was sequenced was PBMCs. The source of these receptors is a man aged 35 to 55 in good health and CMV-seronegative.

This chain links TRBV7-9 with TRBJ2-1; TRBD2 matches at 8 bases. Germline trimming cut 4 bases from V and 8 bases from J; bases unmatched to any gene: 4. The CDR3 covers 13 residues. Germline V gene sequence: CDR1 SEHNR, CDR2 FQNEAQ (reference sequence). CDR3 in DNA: TGTGCCAGCAGCTGGGGACTAGGTGATGAGCAGTTCTTC. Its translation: CASSWGLGDEQFF.

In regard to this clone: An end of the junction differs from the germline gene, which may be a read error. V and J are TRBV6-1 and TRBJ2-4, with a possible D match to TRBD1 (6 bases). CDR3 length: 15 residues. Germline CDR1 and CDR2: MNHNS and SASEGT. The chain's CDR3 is CASSGSGQGTNSQYF. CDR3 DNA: TGTGCCAGCAGTGGGTCGGGACAAGGGACCAACAGTCAGTACTTC.

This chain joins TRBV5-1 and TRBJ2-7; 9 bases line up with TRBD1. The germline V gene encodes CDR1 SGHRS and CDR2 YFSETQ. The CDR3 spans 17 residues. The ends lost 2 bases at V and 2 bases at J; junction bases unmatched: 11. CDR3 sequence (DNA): TGCGCCAGCAGCTTACTTACGCCGGGACAGGGCCCCTACGAGCAGTACTTC. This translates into CASSLLTPGQGPYEQYF.

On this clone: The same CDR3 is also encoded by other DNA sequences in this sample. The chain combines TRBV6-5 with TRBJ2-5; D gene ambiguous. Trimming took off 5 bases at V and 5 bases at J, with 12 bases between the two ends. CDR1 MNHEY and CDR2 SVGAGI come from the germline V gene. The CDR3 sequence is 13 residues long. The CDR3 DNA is TGTGCCAGCAGTCGTCATAACGCGGAGACCCAGTACTTC. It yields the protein CASSRHNAETQYF.

CDR3 coding DNA: TGTGCCAGCAGCTCCGGCCGGACTAGCGGGAGATTCTACGAGCAGTACTTC. It encodes CASSSGRTSGRFYEQYF. The chain combines TRBV5-4 with TRBJ2-7; 13 positions agree with TRBD2. The V gene end was trimmed by 3 bases and the J gene end by 3 bases; junction bases not matched to a gene: 9. The CDR3 is 17 amino acids. CDR1 and CDR2 from the germline V gene are SGHNT and YYREEE (reference sequence). The complete variable domain, with remaining parts taken from reference TRBV5-4 and TRBJ2-7, reads ETGVTQSPTHLIKTRGQQVTLRCSSQSGHNTVSWYQQALGQGPQFIFQYYREEENGRGNFPPRFSGLQFPNYSSELNVNALELDDSALYLCASSSGRTSGRFYEQYFGPGTRLTVT.

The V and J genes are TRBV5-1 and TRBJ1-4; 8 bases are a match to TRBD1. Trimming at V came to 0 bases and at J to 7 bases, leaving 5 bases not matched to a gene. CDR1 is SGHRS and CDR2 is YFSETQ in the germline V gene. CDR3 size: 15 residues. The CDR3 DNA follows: TGCGCCAGCAGCTTGGTCCCAGGGGGCGGTGAAAAACTGTTTTTT. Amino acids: CASSLVPGGGEKLFF.

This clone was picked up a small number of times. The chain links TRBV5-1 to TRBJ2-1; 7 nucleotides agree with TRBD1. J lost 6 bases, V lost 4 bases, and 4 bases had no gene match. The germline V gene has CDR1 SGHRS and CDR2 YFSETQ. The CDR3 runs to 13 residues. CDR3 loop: CASSRGLGNEQFF. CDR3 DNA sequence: TGCGCCAGCAGCAGGGGGCTTGGCAATGAGCAGTTCTTC. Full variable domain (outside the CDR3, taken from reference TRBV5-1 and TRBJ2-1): KAGVTQTPRYLIKTRGQQVTLSCSPISGHRSVSWYQQTPGQGLQFLFEYFSETQRNKGNFPGRFSGRQFSNSRSEMNVSTLELGDSALYLCASSRGLGNEQFFGPGTRLTVL.

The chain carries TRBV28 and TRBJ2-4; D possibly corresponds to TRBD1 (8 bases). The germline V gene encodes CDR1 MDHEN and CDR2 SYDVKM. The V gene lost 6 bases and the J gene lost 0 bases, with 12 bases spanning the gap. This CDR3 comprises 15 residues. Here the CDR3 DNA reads TGTGCCAGCAGAAACAGGGGGGGAGCCAAAAACATTCAGTACTTC. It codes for CASRNRGGAKNIQYF.

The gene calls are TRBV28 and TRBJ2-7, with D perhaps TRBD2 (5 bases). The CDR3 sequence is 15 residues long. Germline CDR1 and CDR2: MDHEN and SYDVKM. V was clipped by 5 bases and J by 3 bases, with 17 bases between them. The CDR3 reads CASSIMSGSGYEQYF. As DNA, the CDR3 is TGTGCCAGCAGTATTATGTCGGGCAGCGGCTACGAGCAGTACTTC.

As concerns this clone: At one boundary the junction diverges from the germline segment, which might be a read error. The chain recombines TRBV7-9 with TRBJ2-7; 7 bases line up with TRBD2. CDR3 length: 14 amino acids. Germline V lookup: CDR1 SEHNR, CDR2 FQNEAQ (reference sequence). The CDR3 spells CSSSSSGLSYEQYF. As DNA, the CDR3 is TGTTCCAGCAGCTCTTCGGGACTATCCTACGAGCAGTACTTC.

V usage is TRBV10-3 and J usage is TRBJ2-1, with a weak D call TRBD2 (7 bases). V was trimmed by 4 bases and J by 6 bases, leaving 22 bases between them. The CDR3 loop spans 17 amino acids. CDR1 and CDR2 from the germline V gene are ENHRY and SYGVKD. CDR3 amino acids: CAISALLGGGQSNEQFF. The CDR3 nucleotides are TGTGCCATCAGTGCCTTATTAGGGGGAGGGCAAAGCAATGAGCAGTTCTTC.

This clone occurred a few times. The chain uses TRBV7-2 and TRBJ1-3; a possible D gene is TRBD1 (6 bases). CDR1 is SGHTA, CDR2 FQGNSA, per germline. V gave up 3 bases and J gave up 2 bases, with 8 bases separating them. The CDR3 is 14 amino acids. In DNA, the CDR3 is TGTGCCAGCAGCTTCGCAGGGGCTGGAAACACCATATATTTT. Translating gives CASSFAGAGNTIYF.

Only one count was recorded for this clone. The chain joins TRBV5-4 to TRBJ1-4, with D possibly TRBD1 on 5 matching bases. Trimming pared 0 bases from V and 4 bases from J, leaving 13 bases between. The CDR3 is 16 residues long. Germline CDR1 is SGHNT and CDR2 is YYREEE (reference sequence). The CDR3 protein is CASSLAVGGGNEKLFF. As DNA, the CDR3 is TGTGCCAGCAGCTTGGCCGTCGGGGGGGGTAATGAAAAACTGTTTTTT.

The CDR3 here is CASSQDIHGREKSSGANVLTF. The DNA of the CDR3 is TGTGCCAGCAGCCAAGATATTCACGGGCGGGAGAAGAGCTCTGGGGCCAACGTCCTGACTTTC. The rearrangement joins TRBV14 to TRBJ2-6, with TRBD2 matching 7 bases. J was trimmed by 0 bases and V by 0 bases; bases with no gene match: 14. The germline V gene encodes CDR1 SGHDN and CDR2 FVKESK. The CDR3 loop spans 21 amino acids.

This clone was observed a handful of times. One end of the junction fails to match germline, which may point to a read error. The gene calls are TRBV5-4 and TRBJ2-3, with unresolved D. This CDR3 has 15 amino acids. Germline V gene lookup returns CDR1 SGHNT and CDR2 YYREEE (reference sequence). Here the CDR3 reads CAGSLFVLATNTQYF. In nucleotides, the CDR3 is TGTGCCGGCAGCTTGTTCGTCTTAGCTACAAATACGCAGTATTTT.